This TCR beta chain appears in the sequencing data of a study of beta chain features in type 1 diabetes. The whole isolated RNA underwent reverse transcription, so sequencing captured expressed TCRB transcripts. The data were produced by immunoSEQ multiplex PCR, yet TCRdb's version contains in-frame clones alone and is incomplete. The sample lists about 620,000 clones, roughly 15% occurring once. Study observations and caveats: Fewer junction insertions and more nucleotide deletions appeared in type 1 diabetes patients. A greater similarity of naive, central memory and Treg TCRB repertoires was seen among patients than among healthy donors. A moderate, significant TCRB CDR3 shortening appeared in type 1 diabetes across four CD4+ subsets. High TCR expression in some cells could lead to their over-representation in cDNA sequencing.

CDR3 length equals 15 residues. From germline, CDR1 is SGHRS and CDR2 YFSETQ. Trimming took 4 bases from V and 3 from J, leaving 13 bases between them. A few counts support this clone. The antigen is not known. This receptor was identified in a man younger than 35 in good health. The sample comprised naive CD4+ T cells from blood. V is TRBV5-1 and J is TRBJ2-2, with TRBD1 as a possible D gene (5 bases). CDR3 nucleotides: TGCGCCAGCAGCACCCTTAGGGGTTACACCGGGGAGCTGTTTTTT. This translates into CASSTLRGYTGELFF.